The clone carrying this T cell receptor beta chain was seen once. The antigen is unknown. This entry belongs to a study of blood T cells in healthy people across ages. Germline V gene lookup returns CDR1 MNHNS and CDR2 SASEGT. The CDR3 contains 12 residues. The ends were cut back, 4 bases at V and 6 bases at J, with 10 bases in the middle. Donor samples were obtained from healthy Caucasian individuals from Russia, aged 6 to 90. The study, taken as a whole, reports: Long-lived donors carried more naive CD4+ cells and greater diversity than aged donors.

A second PCR of roughly 6 to 12 cycles used a sample-barcoded 5' primer and a J-beta primer mix. TCRdb used MiXCR to reprocess the 5' RACE reads, holding one entry per CDR3 protein. The table has hundreds of thousands of distinct CDR3 sequences, approximately 30% seen once. The sequenced sample was blood. This TCR derives from a woman older than 75 in good health. This sequence joins TRBV6-1 and TRBJ2-7; no firm D call. CDR3 in DNA: TGTGCCAGCAGTGCACGGCCGGGCGAGCAGTACTTC. Amino acid sequence: CASSARPGEQYF.